This T cell receptor (beta chain) appears in the sequencing data of a study of cytomegalovirus exposure and HLA in healthy donors. In the PCR, 60 Vbeta and 13 Jbeta primers were used. The repertoire was sequenced with immunoSEQ multiplex PCR; TCRdb's copy has only in-frame clones and lacks some. This sample has about 95,000 clones, with about 81% found just once. This CDR3 has 13 amino acids. The V gene lost 6 bases and the J gene lost 0 bases, with 8 bases spanning the gap. The germline gives CDR1 LNHDA, CDR2 SQIVND (reference sequence). The sample was PBMCs. The TCR was taken from a woman aged 40 to 50 in good health and CMV-seropositive. The rearrangement links TRBV19 to TRBJ1-2; no clear D. CDR3 residues: CASSPETNYGYTF. CDR3 in DNA: TGTGCCAGTAGCCCAGAAACTAACTATGGCTACACCTTC.